This passage covers 5 T cell receptor beta chains from one sample sequenced in a study of OX40 agonist ivuxolimab in advanced cancers. The table came from immunoSEQ multiplex PCR; TCRdb's copy has only in-frame clones and leaves some out. There are around 41,000 clones in the sample; around four fifths occur only once, and around 2.7% lies in the top ten. The starting material was CD4+ or CD8+ T cells sorted from blood, obtained in a trial of the OX40 agonist ivuxolimab. Receptor source: an adult with an advanced solid tumor such as melanoma, head and neck, liver or kidney cancer.

In the case of this clone: Different DNA sequences within this sample yield the same CDR3. The chain couples TRBV18 to TRBJ1-1; D call uncertain. The V gene's germline CDR1 is KGHSH and CDR2 LQKENI. This CDR3 comprises 12 residues. With 3 bases removed from V and 5 bases from J, the gap between germline ends came to 7 bases. CDR3 in DNA: TGTGCCAGCTCACCCGGGAGAACTGAAGCTTTCTTT. It is translated as CASSPGRTEAFF.

CDR3 bases: TGCGCCAGCAGTGACCGGACAGGGGATCATCAGCCCCAGCATTTT. It yields the protein CASSDRTGDHQPQHF. The V call is TRBV10-2, the J call TRBJ1-5; 9 bases match TRBD1. J gave up 5 bases and V 3 bases, and 5 bases lay outside the gene matches. The CDR3 length is 15 residues. Germline CDR1 WSHSY, CDR2 SAAADI.

This clone was counted a single time. DNA of the CDR3: TGTGCCAGCAAAATGGTCTGGCAGGCAATCTCCTACGAGCAGTACTTC. Its translation: CASKMVWQAISYEQYF. The chain has TRBV6-4 and TRBJ2-7; no reliable D call. This CDR3 has 16 amino acids. V lost 7 bases, J lost 0 bases, and 19 bases lay in between. Per the germline V gene, CDR1 is MRHNA and CDR2 is SNTAGT.

The chain recombines TRBV18 with TRBJ2-1, with 8 bases fitting TRBD2. The J segment lost 8 bases and the V segment lost 3 bases, leaving 3 bases of the junction unmatched. In germline, CDR1 is KGHSH, CDR2 LQKENI. The CDR3 consists of 13 residues. The CDR3 region has the DNA TGTGCCAGCTCACCTAGGCGGGGGGATGAGCAGTTCTTC. This sequence encodes CASSPRRGDEQFF.

The V gene is TRBV5-1, the J gene TRBJ2-5; no clear D gene. TRBJ2-7 explains the end of the DNA better; the J call may be wrong. CDR3 length equals 14 residues. CDR1 and CDR2 (germline): SGHRS, YFSETQ. The CDR3 protein is CASSRWTDSYEQYF. Written as DNA, the CDR3 is TGCGCCAGCAGCCGCTGGACGGACTCCTACGAGCAGTACTTC.